This entry is about one T cell receptor (beta chain). Its target is unknown. An Oncomine TCR Beta short-read assay was used to sequence the DNA from cultured CD4+ T cells. From the PCR reads, TCRdb called clonotypes with MiXCR, one entry per CDR3 protein. The table shows 5,000 to 7,000 distinct CDR3 sequences, with around 37% occurring only once. This record belongs to a study of vaccination and CD4 T cells after COVID-19. At the level of the study: The authors used overlapping spike peptides from SARS-CoV-2, HCoV-NL63, HCoV-OC43 and HCoV-229E to stimulate cells.

The CDR3 is 14 amino acids. Trimming removed 0 bases at V and 0 bases at J, with 6 bases between. The treatment was: approximately nine-day PBMC culture with coronavirus spike peptide pools or control peptides (ViraFEST assay). An unexposed donor provided the CD4+ T cells, which were collected before the COVID-19 pandemic (2011-2018). Study-level points and caveats: Median reactive clonotypes, those recognizing SARS-CoV-2, rose from about 22 to 38, not significantly.

This TCR was recovered from a human donor in good health. The J gene is TRBJ2-7, the V gene TRBV12-3 or TRBV12-4, with D hard to call. Material for sequencing was CD4+ T cells from blood, cultured in vitro. The CDR3 DNA sequence: TGTGCCAGCAGTTTAGCTGGTCCCTCCTACGAGCAGTACTTC. As protein: CASSLAGPSYEQYF.